These 18 T cell receptor beta chains originate from one sample sequenced in a study of shared clonotypes between healthy human individuals. The assay was immunoSEQ multiplex PCR, and TCRdb's table has in-frame clones only and misses some. The repertoire consists of under 120,000 clones, with about 72% occurring once and the leading ten covering almost 25%. The specimen sequenced was memory CD8+ T cells sorted from blood. This sample's subset: CD45RO+ cells pooled with CCR7-negative TemRA cells. Receptor source: a woman aged 25 to 45 in good health.

The chain recombines TRBV10-3 with TRBJ2-7, with D hard to call. V was clipped by 0 bases and J by 2 bases, with 5 bases between them. The germline V gene has CDR1 ENHRY and CDR2 SYGVKD. CDR3 length: 13 residues. The CDR3 reads CAISESRTYEQYF. The CDR3 region has the DNA TGTGCCATCAGTGAGTCACGCACCTACGAGCAGTACTTC.

A few counts support this clone. The chain joins TRBV6-6 to TRBJ2-1; 7 nucleotides line up with TRBD2. Trimming at V came to 4 bases and at J to 1 base, leaving 7 bases not matched to a gene. Germline lookup yields CDR1 MNHNY and CDR2 SVGAGI (reference sequence). There are 16 residues in the CDR3. The CDR3: CASSLYGAGSYNEQFF. The CDR3, as DNA: TGTGCCAGCAGTTTATACGGAGCGGGGTCCTACAATGAGCAGTTCTTC.

This sequence joins TRBV13 and TRBJ2-7; D remains ambiguous. The germline V and J ends were trimmed by 5 bases and 5 bases, with 10 bases remaining between them. The CDR3 sequence is 12 residues long. CDR1 and CDR2 from the germline V gene are PRHDT and FYEKMQ (reference sequence). The CDR3 loop reads CASSRESNEQYF. In DNA, the CDR3 is TGTGCCAGCAGCAGGGAATCCAACGAGCAGTACTTC.

This sequence joins TRBV18 and TRBJ2-3; D unresolved. This CDR3 has 14 residues. Trimming removed 3 bases from V and 1 base from J, with 8 bases in between. CDR1 and CDR2 (germline): KGHSH, LQKENI. CDR3 bases: TGTGCCAGCTCACCGACGCAGGGCACAGATACGCAGTATTTT. Translating it yields CASSPTQGTDTQYF.

Many counts were recorded for this clone. This chain links TRBV27 with TRBJ1-5; weak D call: TRBD1 (6 bases). The CDR3 is made up of 16 amino acids. Trimming pared 5 bases from V and 3 bases from J, leaving 17 bases between. CDR1 and CDR2 from the germline V gene are MNHEY and SMNVEV (reference sequence). CDR3 DNA: TGTGCCAGCAGTCCCCAGCTCGGACAGAACAATCAGCCCCAGCATTTT. Amino acids: CASSPQLGQNNQPQHF.

This CDR3 reads CASGKGGVWQPQHF. The CDR3 DNA follows: TGTGCCAGCGGAAAAGGGGGGGTGTGGCAGCCCCAGCATTTT. The chain uses TRBV27 and TRBJ1-5; the D gene is possibly TRBD1 (6 bases). V was pared by 8 bases and J by 7 bases, with 18 bases between. Germline CDR1 and CDR2: MNHEY and SMNVEV (reference sequence). CDR3 length: 14 amino acids.

There are many counts of this clone. This sample includes further DNA sequences coding for the same CDR3. The gene calls are TRBV7-9 and TRBJ2-1, with a possible D match to TRBD1 (6 bases). Per the germline V gene, CDR1 is SEHNR and CDR2 is FQNEAQ (reference sequence). V shed 5 bases and J shed 6 bases, with 17 bases lying between them. The CDR3 has 15 residues. The CDR3: CASSPVLGASNEQFF. Written as DNA, the CDR3 is TGTGCCAGCAGCCCAGTATTGGGGGCTAGCAATGAGCAGTTCTTC.

Details on this clone: It differs at one base from a far larger clone, so likely a read error. The V call is TRBV11-3, the J call TRBJ2-3; D may be TRBD2 (6 bases). The ends were cut back, 1 base at V and 1 base at J, with 6 bases in the middle. This CDR3 is 14 amino acids long. Germline V gene sequence: CDR1 SGHNT, CDR2 YENEEA. CDR3 bases: TGTGCCAGCAGCTTAGCGGGAGGCACAGATACGCAGTATTTT. Translating gives CASSLAGGTDTQYF.

This clone was recorded many times. The rearrangement links TRBV28 to TRBJ2-7; possible D gene TRBD1, 5 bases. Trimming shortened V by 5 bases and J by 2 bases, and 16 bases separated the two germline ends. Germline values: CDR1 MDHEN, CDR2 SYDVKM. The CDR3 is 15 amino acids. The CDR3 region is CASSKQVSWPYEQYF. The DNA of the CDR3 is TGTGCCAGCAGTAAACAGGTCTCATGGCCCTACGAGCAGTACTTC.

The chain has TRBV2 and TRBJ2-1, with 10 bases identical to TRBD2. V was pared by 5 bases and J by 14 bases, with 9 bases of the junction left unmatched. This CDR3 has 13 residues. Germline V CDR1 and CDR2: SNHLY, FYNNEI. CDR3 sequence: CASSSGRALWEFF. The CDR3 DNA reads TGTGCCAGCAGTAGCGGGAGGGCCCTCTGGGAGTTCTTC.

The chain combines TRBV25-1 with TRBJ2-7, with D tentatively TRBD1 (5 bases). CDR3 length equals 17 residues. V dropped 4 bases and J dropped 3 bases, with 22 bases sitting between them. CDR1 MGHDK and CDR2 SYGVNS come from the germline V gene. The CDR3 protein is CASSGLGQGLQFYEQYF. The CDR3, as DNA: TGTGCCAGCAGTGGCCTTGGGCAGGGCCTTCAATTCTACGAGCAGTACTTC.

The gene calls are TRBV6-5 and TRBJ1-2; D ambiguous. Germline CDR1 MNHEY, CDR2 SVGAGI. CDR3 length: 11 amino acids. With 8 bases removed from V and 5 bases from J, the gap between germline ends came to 9 bases. CDR3 DNA: TGTGCCAGCCCAGGTCCTTATGGCTACACCTTC. Translated, it gives CASPGPYGYTF.

The chain recombines TRBV5-4 with TRBJ2-7; 11 bases are a match to TRBD2. V shed 1 base and J 2 bases; nucleotides not matched to a gene: 8. Looked up from germline, CDR1 is SGHNT and CDR2 is YYREEE (reference sequence). CDR3 length: 17 amino acids. CDR3 amino acids: CASSLSTSGIKPYEQYF. The DNA of the CDR3 is TGTGCCAGCAGCTTGTCGACTAGCGGGATAAAGCCCTACGAGCAGTACTTC.

The chain combines TRBV9 with TRBJ1-2; D unclear. Trimming left V 0 bases short and J 8 bases short, with 8 bases between. The germline gives CDR1 SGDLS, CDR2 YYNGEE. The CDR3 consists of 12 residues. The CDR3 sequence is CASSVGAGGYTF. The CDR3 nucleotides read TGTGCCAGCAGCGTAGGAGCAGGCGGCTACACCTTC.

The V and J genes are TRBV4-1 and TRBJ1-5; maybe TRBD1 (5 bases). Per germline, CDR1 MGHRA and CDR2 YSYEKL. CDR3 length: 14 amino acids. Deletions cut 4 bases from V and 7 bases from J, with 14 bases between. The DNA of the CDR3 is TGCGCCAGCAGCCCAAGAGGACACGCACAGCCCCAGCATTTT. This gives the protein CASSPRGHAQPQHF.

The chain combines TRBV6-1 with TRBJ2-7; a possible D gene is TRBD1 (6 bases). The V end lost 6 bases, the J end lost 0 bases, and 12 bases lay between the germline ends. This CDR3 contains 14 residues. Germline V gene data show CDR1 as MNHNS and CDR2 as SASEGT. CDR3 region: CASSHRVSSYEQYF. CDR3 DNA sequence: TGTGCCAGCAGCCACAGGGTTAGCTCCTACGAGCAGTACTTC.

This sequence joins TRBV28 and TRBJ2-5; 7 bases agree with TRBD1. The end of the DNA aligns better with TRBJ2-7, so the J call may be wrong. There are 14 residues in the CDR3. Germline loops: CDR1 MDHEN, CDR2 SYDVKM. The CDR3 region has the DNA TGTGCCAGCAGAAGAAAGGGGGCGTCCAACGAGCAGTACTTC. Protein sequence: CASRRKGASNEQYF.

The chain carries TRBV6-5 and TRBJ2-3; D uncertain. Germline V gene sequence: CDR1 MNHEY, CDR2 SVGAGI. The CDR3 runs 13 residues. The germline V and J ends were trimmed by 6 bases and 4 bases, with 11 bases remaining between them. The CDR3 region is CASSLLAPDTQYF. The CDR3 DNA sequence: TGTGCCAGCAGCCTACTGGCGCCAGATACGCAGTATTTT.